The text below deals with one T cell receptor beta chain. Its antigen is unidentified. This CDR3 has 15 amino acids. V was trimmed by 1 base and J by 8 bases, leaving 17 bases between them. The germline gives CDR1 SGHVS, CDR2 FQNEAQ. Sequencing used immunoSEQ multiplex PCR; TCRdb keeps in-frame clones, though not all of them. This sample has around 130,000 clones; just under 90% occur once, and the top ten carry approximately 3.3%. This specimen belongs to a study of cytomegalovirus exposure and HLA in healthy donors. Findings and limits, study-wide: Confirmation was obtained in vitro that a few CMV-associated chains are specific for CMV antigens. The authors listed 164 TCR beta chains as cytomegalovirus-associated. In a later analysis, first-cohort TCR clusters were found to tend to co-occur in the 100 to 150 validation repertoires.

The TCR sequence derives from a man between 25 and 39 years old in good health and CMV-seronegative. The sample was PBMCs. This chain joins TRBV7-8 and TRBJ1-2; D not certain. CDR3 protein: CASSLDWVPSGGYTF. The CDR3 nucleotides are TGTGCCAGCAGCTTAGATTGGGTCCCATCGGGGGGCTACACCTTC.